The source of this T cell receptor beta chain is a study of shared clonotypes between healthy human individuals. The CDR3 has 15 residues. V was trimmed by 4 bases and J by 2 bases, leaving 14 bases between them. CDR1 is SGHRS and CDR2 is YFSETQ in the germline V gene. Sequencing used immunoSEQ multiplex PCR; TCRdb keeps in-frame clones, though not all of them. The sample holds about 460,000 clones, 77% seen once. The TCR originated in a woman in her forties in good health. Some clones in this sample may be carry-over from other donors' samples. The chain has TRBV5-1 and TRBJ2-3, with a possible D match to TRBD1 (6 bases). Sequenced material: PBMCs. The CDR3 region has the DNA TGCGCCAGCAGCCCAAGACAGGAGCTCACAGATACGCAGTATTTT. Translating it yields CASSPRQELTDTQYF.